The present TCR beta chain was sequenced within a study of T cells expressing NK-cell markers. The study's findings and limits: In roughly 6 donors, dominant CD3+CD56+NKG2C+ clones formed roughly 1.0-7.0% of CD8+ cells.

Worth noting for this clonotype: Its antigen is undetermined.

TCRdb reanalyzed the 5' RACE reads, giving one entry per CDR3 protein sequence and no DNA. The sample table includes some 600,000 distinct CDR3 sequences. Germline V lookup: CDR1 SGHVS, CDR2 FNYEAQ. CDR3 length: 17 amino acids. The chain couples TRBV7-6 to TRBJ2-5. This TCR was recovered from a man aged 18 to 30 in good health. Sequencing used blood T cells: a sorted CD56 or NKG2C T cell subset, CD4+ or CD8+ T cells, or bulk PBMC T cells (not recorded which). This CDR3 reads CASSLVSTIQGKETQYF. Variable domain in full (rest from reference TRBV7-6 and TRBJ2-5): GAGVSQSPRYKVTKRGQDVALRCDPISGHVSLYWYRQALGQGPEFLTYFNYEAQQDKSGLPNDRFSAERPEGSISTLTIQRTEQRDSAMYRCASSLVSTIQGKETQYFGPGTRLLVL.